These T cell receptor beta chains were read from a single sample in a study of T cells after yellow fever vaccination. TCRdb recomputed calls from the 5' RACE reads with MiXCR, one row per CDR3 protein. In the table there are approximately 340,000 distinct CDR3 sequences, roughly 8.7% of which are singletons. Sequencing was performed on PBMCs, taken on the day of the first yellow fever vaccination. The source of these receptors is a young man who received the YFV17D yellow fever vaccine. CDR3s include the opening cysteine and the closing phenylalanine or tryptophan. The order of the fields is J gene, V gene, CDR3 length, D gene, clone size, CDR3 protein, CDR3 DNA. D genes are given only for firm matches. Not every row has a clone size; where given, it reads once, few, many or a size class.

TRBJ2-5 TRBV7-2 13 NA NA CASSIDNQETQYF TGTGCCAGCAGCATAGACAACCAAGAGACCCAGTACTTC
TRBJ1-1 TRBV5-5 15 TRBD1 NA CASSKRFAGGTEAFF TGTGCCAGCAGTAAAAGGTTCGCAGGGGGAACTGAAGCTTTCTTT
TRBJ2-1 TRBV9 15 NA few CASSPTGVRGAVEFF TGTGCCAGCAGCCCCACCGGGGTTAGGGGGGCCGTGGAGTTCTTC
TRBJ2-5 TRBV6-5 14 TRBD1 NA CASSSTGGRETQYF TGTGCCAGCAGTTCTACAGGGGGTAGAGAGACCCAGTACTTC
TRBJ2-2 TRBV12-3/TRBV12-4 13 NA many CASGQANTGELFF TGTGCCAGCGGGCAAGCGAACACCGGGGAGCTGTTTTTT
TRBJ2-3 TRBV6-2/TRBV6-3 15 NA many CASRRDTPITDTQYF TGTGCCAGCAGGCGAGACACGCCGATCACAGATACGCAGTATTTT
TRBJ1-1 TRBV29-1 13 NA few CSVDWGWGTEAFF TGCAGCGTTGACTGGGGGTGGGGCACTGAAGCTTTCTTT
TRBJ2-2 TRBV5-1 15 TRBD1 few CASVAGTANTGELFF TGCGCCAGCGTCGCCGGGACAGCGAACACCGGGGAGCTGTTTTTT
TRBJ2-1 TRBV7-9 15 NA many CASSLDRGGYNEQFF TGTGCCAGCAGCTTAGACAGGGGGGGGTACAATGAGCAGTTCTTC
TRBJ2-7 TRBV3-1 14 TRBD1 NA CASSQGQGRYEQYF TGTGCCAGCAGCCAGGGACAGGGGAGGTACGAGCAGTACTTC
TRBJ2-3 TRBV5-1 19 NA NA CASSLVSGAATSSTDTQYF TGCGCCAGCAGCTTGGTTAGTGGGGCAGCGACGTCTAGCACAGATACGCAGTATTTT
TRBJ2-5 TRBV20-1 15 NA few CSALGNRENQETQYF TGCAGTGCGCTGGGCAACAGGGAGAACCAAGAGACCCAGTACTTC
TRBJ2-5 TRBV5-1 14 NA NA CASSPRGPWETQYF TGCGCCAGCAGCCCAAGGGGCCCTTGGGAGACCCAGTACTTC
TRBJ1-2 TRBV20-1 13 NA NA CSARQGLHYGYTF TGCAGTGCTAGGCAGGGTTTGCACTATGGCTACACCTTC
TRBJ2-7 TRBV5-1 13 TRBD1 NA CASSARTGRWQYF TGCGCCAGCAGCGCGCGGACAGGGAGGTGGCAGTACTTC
TRBJ1-5 TRBV7-9 17 NA medium-sized CASSSYEGGYSNQPQHF TGTGCCAGCAGCAGTTACGAAGGGGGATATAGCAATCAGCCCCAGCATTTT
TRBJ1-5 TRBV20-1 14 NA NA CSARHREGIQPQHF TGCAGTGCTAGGCACAGGGAGGGGATTCAGCCCCAGCATTTT
TRBJ2-1 TRBV4-3 13 TRBD2 NA CASSQDTGGGQFF TGCGCCAGCAGCCAAGATACGGGGGGTGGGCAGTTCTTC
TRBJ2-7 TRBV5-1 18 NA NA CASSLGGPGVFRTYEQYF TGCGCCAGCAGCTTGGGGGGGCCAGGAGTCTTTCGAACCTACGAGCAGTACTTC
TRBJ2-3 TRBV10-3 13 NA NA CAIRQGSADTQYF TGTGCCATCAGACAGGGTAGTGCAGATACGCAGTATTTT
TRBJ2-1 TRBV20-1 14 NA many CSARDGPPYNEQFF TGCAGTGCTAGGGACGGTCCCCCCTACAATGAGCAGTTCTTC
TRBJ2-1 TRBV5-1 16 TRBD2 NA CASSLFLAGGYNEQFF TGCGCCAGCAGCCTCTTCCTAGCGGGGGGCTACAATGAGCAGTTCTTC
TRBJ1-1 TRBV5-5 14 NA NA CASSFLGTNTEAFF TGTGCCAGCAGCTTTTTGGGGACGAACACTGAAGCTTTCTTT
TRBJ1-2 TRBV20-1 15 NA NA CSAVPRDNSEGGYTF TGCAGTGCCGTCCCCCGGGACAACAGCGAGGGGGGCTACACCTTC
TRBJ1-6 TRBV7-9 13 NA few CASSLLVDSPLHF TGTGCCAGCAGCTTACTGGTGGATTCACCCCTCCACTTT
TRBJ2-1 TRBV6-5 15 NA few CASSYSAGSYNEQFF TGTGCCAGCAGTTACTCGGCGGGGTCGTACAATGAGCAGTTCTTC
TRBJ1-6 TRBV7-9 17 TRBD1 NA CASSFKSGTVLLGPLHF TGTGCCAGCAGCTTTAAGAGCGGGACAGTCCTATTGGGACCCCTCCACTTT
TRBJ2-5 TRBV6-2/TRBV6-3 13 NA few CASRTAAGETQYF TGTGCCAGCAGAACCGCGGCCGGGGAGACCCAGTACTTC
TRBJ2-1 TRBV6-2/TRBV6-3 13 NA few CASNSFGGNEQFF TGTGCCAGCAACTCTTTTGGGGGCAATGAGCAGTTCTTC
TRBJ1-6 TRBV6-5 12 NA few CASSSPNSPLHF TGTGCCAGCAGTTCACCAAATTCACCCCTCCACTTT
TRBJ2-3 TRBV7-2 16 TRBD2 few CASRPLAGGPTDTQYF TGTGCCAGCAGACCTTTAGCGGGGGGGCCAACAGATACGCAGTATTTT
TRBJ2-1 TRBV28 14 NA few CASSLGWGVHEQFF TGTGCCAGCAGTTTAGGATGGGGGGTCCATGAGCAGTTCTTC
TRBJ2-5 TRBV7-7 14 NA few CASSLDGLLGNQYF TGTGCCAGCAGCCTAGACGGGTTATTGGGAAACCAGTACTTC
TRBJ1-4 TRBV5-5 15 NA many CASSPQSVTNEKLFF TGTGCCAGCAGCCCCCAGTCGGTTACTAATGAAAAACTGTTTTTT
TRBJ1-5 TRBV27 15 NA few CASSWGLNSNQPQHF TGTGCCAGCAGCTGGGGACTCAATAGCAATCAGCCCCAGCATTTT
TRBJ1-1 TRBV7-9 13 TRBD1 NA CASSRGQGSEAFF TGTGCCAGCAGCAGGGGGCAAGGATCTGAAGCTTTCTTT
TRBJ2-5 TRBV7-9 15 NA many CASSPPQGSQETQYF TGTGCCAGCAGTCCCCCGCAGGGGTCCCAAGAGACCCAGTACTTC
TRBJ1-1 TRBV2 14 NA NA CASSVPGSSTEAFF TGTGCCAGCAGTGTACCAGGGTCGAGCACTGAAGCTTTCTTT
TRBJ2-1 TRBV4-2 16 NA many CASSQDRGGAYNEQFF TGTGCCAGCAGCCAAGATCGAGGGGGAGCCTACAATGAGCAGTTCTTC
TRBJ2-3 TRBV20-1 16 NA NA CSAMDPGTLRTDTQYF TGCAGTGCTATGGATCCCGGGACATTACGCACAGATACGCAGTATTTT
TRBJ2-7 TRBV9 17 TRBD2 NA CASSVAGTSGAMYEQYF TGTGCCAGCAGCGTAGCCGGGACTAGCGGTGCGATGTACGAGCAGTACTTC
TRBJ2-3 TRBV12-3/TRBV12-4 13 NA few CASSPLGGDTQYF TGTGCCAGCAGTCCCCTGGGTGGAGATACGCAGTATTTT
TRBJ1-2 TRBV6-5 14 NA NA CASSYSQGHYGYTF TGTGCCAGCAGTTACTCACAGGGTCACTATGGCTACACCTTC
TRBJ2-2 TRBV24-1 15 TRBD2 NA CATSEPSGNTGELFF TGTGCCACCAGCGAGCCTAGCGGCAACACCGGGGAGCTGTTTTTT
TRBJ2-3 TRBV7-9 15 NA few CASSLAGGGGDTQYF TGTGCCAGCAGCTTAGCTGGCGGTGGGGGAGATACGCAGTATTTT
TRBJ2-6 TRBV7-9 16 TRBD1 NA CASSRDRNYGANVLTF TGTGCCAGCAGCAGGGACAGGAACTATGGGGCCAACGTCCTGACTTTC
TRBJ1-6 TRBV19 16 TRBD1 few CASSAGQGREKSPLHF TGTGCCAGTAGTGCGGGACAGGGAAGAGAAAAATCACCCCTCCACTTT
TRBJ2-6 TRBV7-8 16 TRBD1 NA CASSRTGRSGANVLTF TGTGCCAGCAGCCGGACAGGACGCTCTGGGGCCAACGTCCTGACTTTC
TRBJ2-2 TRBV5-4 15 TRBD2 few CASSQRGGLTGELFF TGTGCCAGCAGCCAACGGGGGGGCCTCACCGGGGAGCTGTTTTTT